This TCR beta chain originates from a study of identical twins. About this clonotype: Its antigen is as yet unknown.

Addition of a universal primer site occurred through template switching, and cDNA carried unique molecular identifiers. From the 5' RACE reads, TCRdb called clonotypes with MiXCR, one entry per CDR3 protein. Among roughly 690,000 distinct CDR3 sequences listed, 5.5% to 7.5% were seen once. The V end was cut by 4 bases, the J end by 4 bases, with 14 bases between. The CDR3 runs to 14 residues. Germline values: CDR1 SGHRS, CDR2 YFSETQ. Study results and caveats: Where beta out-of-frame sequences were concerned, excess twin sharing was weaker.

This TCR was recovered from a man between 18 and 29 years old in good health. The J gene is TRBJ2-5, the V gene TRBV5-1; a weak D match, TRBD2 (6 bases). The source material was naive T cells sorted from blood. Here the CDR3 DNA reads TGCGCCAGCAGCCCCGGGGTTAGCGGAGAGACCCAGTACTTC. Translating gives CASSPGVSGETQYF.